These 23 T cell receptor beta chains originate from one sample sequenced in a study of molecular identifiers for immune sequencing clone quantification. One entry per CDR3 protein results from TCRdb running MiXCR on the PCR reads. Among approximately 97,000 distinct CDR3 sequences, approximately 24% were seen once, and the ten largest hold 0.94%. Sequenced material: naive CD8+ T cells from blood, with Jurkat cell RNA spiked in. The sample's subset: FACS-sorted CD8+CD4-CCR7+CD45RA+ naive T cells. Every receptor here comes from a human donor in good health. Some libraries in this study had Jurkat cell RNA spiked in.

Turning to this clonotype: This may be a read error, as it is one base from a much larger clone. Here the CDR3 omits its conserved ending phenylalanine or tryptophan, so a read error is the likely source. This chain links TRBV10-3 with TRBJ1-1, with D tentatively TRBD1 (5 bases). Germline V gene data show CDR1 as ENHRY and CDR2 as SYGVKD. V shed 3 bases and J shed 8 bases, with 13 bases lying between them. The CDR3 runs to 13 residues. Here the CDR3 reads CAISDQGVVEAFL. CDR3 bases: TGTGCCATCAGTGATCAAGGGGTAGTCGAAGCTTTCCTT.

This clonotype was seen a handful of times. CDR3 coding DNA: TGTGCCAGCAGCGTAGCAGGGAGCGAGCAGTACTTC. Translated: CASSVAGSEQYF. V and J are TRBV9 and TRBJ2-7; D possibly uses TRBD1 or TRBD2 (5 bases each). With 0 bases removed from V and 6 bases from J, the gap between germline ends came to 7 bases. From germline, CDR1 is SGDLS and CDR2 YYNGEE. The CDR3 has 12 residues.

This clonotype was seen repeatedly, ten times or more. CDR3 protein: CASSLVGSSNQPQHF. CDR3 in DNA: TGTGCCAGCAGCTTAGTGGGCAGCTCGAATCAGCCCCAGCATTTT. The J gene is TRBJ1-5, the V gene TRBV7-9; D not certain. The CDR3 is 15 residues long. The germline V and J ends were trimmed by 1 base and 4 bases, with 11 bases remaining between them. Germline CDR1 and CDR2: SEHNR and FQNEAQ (reference sequence).

With regard to this clonotype: This may arise from a read error, as a much more abundant clone is one base away. The chain employs TRBV2 and TRBJ2-7; no definite D call. The CDR3 is made up of 14 amino acids. Germline values: CDR1 SNHLY, CDR2 FYNNEI. This chain's CDR3 is CAGSEWVSSYEQYF. CDR3 sequence (DNA): TGTGCCGGCAGTGAGTGGGTTAGCTCCTACGAGCAGTACTTC.

With regard to this clonotype: Being one base from a much bigger clone, this may be a read error. The chain has TRBV6-1 and TRBJ2-7; 8 nucleotides agree with TRBD1. This CDR3 is built from 14 residues. CDR1 is MNHNS, CDR2 SASEGT, per germline. Unmatched junction bases numbered 8, after V lost 8 bases and J lost 2 bases. The CDR3 DNA follows: TGTGCCAGCGGTGGCTTGGGACAGGCCTACGAGCAGTACTTC. Amino acids: CASGGLGQAYEQYF.

With regard to this clonotype: This may be a read error: a much more frequent sequence differs by one nucleotide. The rearrangement links TRBV19 to TRBJ1-5; tentative D call: TRBD1 (6 bases). Trimming took 8 bases from V and 6 from J, leaving 14 bases between them. The germline CDR1 and CDR2 sequences are LNHDA and SQIVND (reference sequence). The CDR3 is 13 amino acids. In nucleotides, the CDR3 is TGTGCCAGTGGACAGTGGGCAGTTCAGCCCCAGCATTTT. Its protein is CASGQWAVQPQHF. The full variable domain, rest sourced from reference TRBV19 and TRBJ1-5, is DGGITQSPKYLFRKEGQNVTLSCEQNLNHDAMYWYRQDPGQGLRLIYYSQIVNDFQKGDIAEGYSVSREKKESFPLTVTSAQKNPTAFYLCASGQWAVQPQHFGDGTRLSIL.

This clonotype was counted only a few times. The J gene is TRBJ1-5, the V gene TRBV12-3 or TRBV12-4; D possibly corresponds to TRBD1 (5 bases). The CDR3 is made up of 15 amino acids. Trimming removed 0 bases at V and 9 bases at J, with 15 bases between. The CDR3 loop reads CASSLAIGPGTPQHF. For the CDR3, the DNA is TGTGCCAGCAGTTTAGCGATAGGACCGGGGACGCCCCAGCATTTT.

The rearrangement uses TRBV2 and TRBJ2-2; 10 bases are a match to TRBD2. The CDR3 consists of 16 residues. The ends lost 3 bases at V and 5 bases at J; junction bases unmatched: 6. Germline V CDR1 and CDR2: SNHLY, FYNNEI. The CDR3 protein is CASSDLAGVQTGELFF. CDR3 DNA sequence: TGTGCCAGCAGTGATCTAGCGGGAGTACAAACCGGGGAGCTGTTTTTT.

The V and J genes are TRBV15 and TRBJ2-4; D could derive from TRBD1 or TRBD2 (5 bases each). Germline assignment: CDR1 LNHNV and CDR2 YYDKDF (reference sequence). Between the trimmed V and J ends, which lost 0 bases and 0 bases, there was a span of 9 bases. The CDR3 has 16 residues. The CDR3 here is CATSREGVGAKNIQYF. The CDR3 nucleotides read TGTGCCACCAGCAGAGAGGGGGTTGGAGCCAAAAACATTCAGTACTTC.

The rearrangement joins TRBV9 to TRBJ2-4, with D perhaps TRBD2 (7 bases). Per the germline V gene, CDR1 is SGDLS and CDR2 is YYNGEE. The CDR3 totals 15 residues. V lost 0 bases and J 8 bases, leaving 15 bases between the germline ends. The CDR3: CASSVAAGAMDIQYF. The CDR3 bases are TGTGCCAGCAGCGTAGCGGCGGGGGCGATGGACATTCAGTACTTC.

This clonotype was seen ten or more times. The chain links TRBV10-3 to TRBJ2-3; D is uncertain. Trimming took 0 bases from V and 5 from J, leaving 12 bases between them. Germline CDR1 ENHRY, CDR2 SYGVKD. This CDR3 contains 15 residues. CDR3 residues: CAISESAVNLDTQYF. DNA of the CDR3: TGTGCCATCAGTGAGTCGGCAGTGAACCTAGATACGCAGTATTTT.

Ten or more counts support this clonotype. The V and J genes are TRBV7-9 and TRBJ2-7, with a possible D match to TRBD1 (5 bases). Germline lookup yields CDR1 SEHNR and CDR2 FQNEAQ (reference sequence). There are 12 residues in the CDR3. V shed 5 bases and J shed 7 bases, with 12 bases lying between them. The CDR3, as DNA: TGTGCCAGCAGCCCGTTTAAGGGGGAGCAGTACTTC. This sequence encodes CASSPFKGEQYF.

There are many counts of this clonotype. The gene calls are TRBV7-9 and TRBJ2-7; D tentatively fits TRBD1 or TRBD2 (5 bases each). Germline CDR1 and CDR2: SEHNR and FQNEAQ (reference sequence). V shed 5 bases and J shed 3 bases, with 17 bases lying between them. The CDR3 extends over 15 amino acids. CDR3 sequence (DNA): TGTGCCAGCAGCCCATTTGGGACCGACCACTACGAGCAGTACTTC. This sequence encodes CASSPFGTDHYEQYF.

The count of this clonotype is one. One end of the junction does not line up with germline, which may come from a read error. V and J are TRBV7-9 and TRBJ2-4; D remains ambiguous. The CDR3 is 12 residues long. The germline CDR1 and CDR2 sequences are SEHNR and FQNEAQ (reference sequence). CDR3 sequence (DNA): TGTGCCAGCGGCTTATTTAACGCTGGACAGTACTTC. Translation: CASGLFNAGQYF.

This clonotype was observed a handful of times. This chain joins TRBV28 and TRBJ1-1; maybe TRBD1 (6 bases). This CDR3 is 12 amino acids long. The ends were cut back, 5 bases at V and 10 bases at J, with 14 bases in the middle. The germline V gene has CDR1 MDHEN and CDR2 SYDVKM. CDR3 sequence reads: CASSKQGWVAFF. The DNA for the CDR3 is TGTGCCAGCAGTAAACAGGGATGGGTAGCTTTCTTT.

This clonotype has more than one count but fewer than ten. The CDR3 reads CASSRGQGADEQYF. The CDR3 region has the DNA TGCGCCAGCAGCCGAGGACAGGGGGCCGACGAGCAGTACTTC. The chain carries TRBV4-1 and TRBJ2-7; TRBD1 matches at 11 bases. The CDR3 sequence is 14 residues long. The J segment lost 5 bases and the V segment lost 4 bases, leaving 4 bases of the junction unmatched. Germline values: CDR1 MGHRA, CDR2 YSYEKL.

This clonotype was observed many times. The chain combines TRBV9 with TRBJ2-5, with no clear D. V lost 3 bases to trimming and J lost 5 bases, with 11 bases between them. The CDR3 runs 13 residues. Germline lookup yields CDR1 SGDLS and CDR2 YYNGEE. CDR3 amino acids: CASSGGDLETQYF. DNA of the CDR3: TGTGCCAGCAGCGGTGGGGATTTGGAGACCCAGTACTTC.

V gene TRBV10-3 combines with J gene TRBJ1-1, with D tentatively TRBD1 (6 bases). Trimming took off 3 bases at V and 1 base at J, with 9 bases between the two ends. Germline values: CDR1 ENHRY, CDR2 SYGVKD. The CDR3 contains 14 residues. CDR3 DNA sequence: TGTGCCATCAGTGACGGGACAACGAACACTGAAGCTTTCTTT. Encoded protein: CAISDGTTNTEAFF.

This clonotype was counted between two and nine times. V is TRBV6-6 and J is TRBJ2-7; D gene ambiguous. The CDR3 has 12 amino acids. Germline V CDR1 and CDR2: MNHNY, SVGAGI (reference sequence). V lost 5 bases to trimming and J lost 1 base, with 6 bases between them. Here the CDR3 reads CASSHESYEQYF. CDR3 in DNA: TGTGCCAGCAGTCACGAATCCTACGAGCAGTACTTC.

This clonotype was seen at least ten times. The chain combines TRBV2 with TRBJ2-3; D is possibly TRBD2 (6 bases). Germline-derived CDR1 and CDR2 are SNHLY and FYNNEI. V shed 2 bases and J shed 0 bases, with 12 bases lying between them. CDR3 size: 16 residues. CDR3 sequence reads: CASSEFFSGSTDTQYF. The CDR3 bases are TGTGCCAGCAGTGAATTTTTTAGCGGTAGCACAGATACGCAGTATTTT.

This clonotype was counted many times. The chain carries TRBV6-1 and TRBJ1-4; the match to TRBD1 covers 10 bases. The germline CDR1 and CDR2 sequences are MNHNS and SASEGT. There are 15 residues in the CDR3. J gave up 6 bases and V 8 bases, and 9 bases lay outside the gene matches. The CDR3, as DNA: TGTGCCAGCCATCCCGGGACAGGGGACGATGAAAAACTGTTTTTT. It is translated as CASHPGTGDDEKLFF.

Regarding this clonotype: This may arise from a read error, as a much more abundant clone is one base away. The chain is built from TRBV9 and TRBJ2-3; 7 bases are a match to TRBD2. Trimming took 0 bases from V and 5 from J; bases not matched to a gene: 9. The CDR3 contains 16 residues. Germline CDR1 is SGDLS and CDR2 is YYNGEE. The CDR3 here is CASSVESGGFIDTQYF. The CDR3 nucleotides are TGTGCCAGCAGCGTAGAATCGGGAGGATTCATAGATACGCAGTATTTT. Full variable domain (outside the CDR3, taken from reference TRBV9 and TRBJ2-3): DSGVTQTPKHLITATGQRVTLRCSPRSGDLSVYWYQQSLDQGLQFLIQYYNGEERAKGNILERFSAQQFPDLHSELNLSSLELGDSALYFCASSVESGGFIDTQYFGPGTRLTVL.

Many counts were recorded for this clonotype. The rearrangement links TRBV9 to TRBJ1-1, with D possibly being TRBD1 (5 bases). The CDR3 loop spans 15 amino acids. CDR1 is SGDLS, CDR2 YYNGEE, per germline. The V end lost 6 bases, the J end lost 2 bases, and 17 bases lay between the germline ends. The CDR3 bases are TGTGCCAGCACCTTCCTGGAGGGGCCAAACACTGAAGCTTTCTTT. This gives the protein CASTFLEGPNTEAFF.